These 25 T cell receptor beta chains share one sample of origin, sequenced in a study of shared clonotypes between healthy human individuals. Assay: immunoSEQ multiplex PCR; the TCRdb copy retains only in-frame clones and omits some. The sample gives approximately 940,000 clones, roughly 72% of which show up once; around 1.5% is in the top ten. The sample comprised memory CD4+ T cells sorted from blood. Subset reported: CD45RA-negative fraction. Every receptor here comes from a man between 18 and 35 years old in good health.

V is TRBV11-2 and J is TRBJ2-7; possibly TRBD2 for D (5 bases). V was trimmed by 5 bases and J by 4 bases, leaving 18 bases between them. Germline V gives CDR1 SGHAT, CDR2 FQNNGV. CDR3 length equals 15 residues. The CDR3 loop reads CASSVDLGVAYEQYF. CDR3 in DNA: TGTGCCAGCAGCGTTGACCTCGGGGTAGCTTACGAGCAGTACTTC.

As for this clone: A junction boundary mismatches the germline segment, possibly from a read error. V and J are TRBV28 and TRBJ1-1; 8 bases line up with TRBD1. CDR1 and CDR2 (germline): MDHEN, SYDVKM. CDR3 length: 13 amino acids. The CDR3 DNA sequence: TGTGCCAGCAGTTCTGGGCGACAGGGGAGGTGTCTCTTT. Its protein product is CASSSGRQGRCLF.

The chain employs TRBV6-5 and TRBJ2-2, with D perhaps TRBD1 (5 bases). There are 13 residues in the CDR3. V was trimmed by 6 bases and J by 6 bases, leaving 11 bases between them. The V gene's germline CDR1 is MNHEY and CDR2 SVGAGI. The CDR3 DNA is TGTGCCAGCAGAGGGGCCTTCCCCGGGGAGCTGTTTTTT. Protein sequence: CASRGAFPGELFF.

The V gene is TRBV27, the J gene TRBJ2-3, with 9 bases lining up with TRBD2. This CDR3 has 15 residues. Germline V CDR1 and CDR2: MNHEY, SMNVEV (reference sequence). V was pared by 5 bases and J by 4 bases, with 7 bases of the junction left unmatched. Here the CDR3 reads CASSRGGALADTQYF. The CDR3 DNA follows: TGTGCCAGCAGTCGCGGGGGGGCCCTAGCAGATACGCAGTATTTT.

The gene calls are TRBV11-2 and TRBJ2-1; 12 nucleotides match TRBD2. The CDR3 covers 17 residues. V lost 2 bases and J lost 7; bases outside the gene matches: 9. Germline lookup yields CDR1 SGHAT and CDR2 FQNNGV. For the CDR3, the DNA is TGTGCCAGCAGCTTACGTAGACTAGCGGGAGTTGGTAATGAGCAGTTCTTC. This codes for CASSLRRLAGVGNEQFF.

V is TRBV7-2 and J is TRBJ2-7, with 12 bases matching TRBD2. The germline V gene encodes CDR1 SGHTA and CDR2 FQGNSA. V was clipped by 8 bases and J by 3 bases; unmatched bases: 5. The CDR3 contains 14 residues. CDR3 in amino acids: CASGTSGFNYEQYF. The CDR3 coding sequence is TGTGCCAGCGGGACTAGCGGGTTTAACTACGAGCAGTACTTC.

The rearrangement uses TRBV27 and TRBJ2-3; weak D call: TRBD1 (7 bases). Germline V gene data show CDR1 as MNHEY and CDR2 as SMNVEV (reference sequence). The CDR3 loop spans 17 amino acids. Trimming took off 4 bases at V and 1 base at J, with 18 bases between the two ends. CDR3 residues: CASSSRPGGQRTDTQYF. The CDR3 region has the DNA TGTGCCAGCAGTTCCCGGCCCGGGGGACAGCGCACAGATACGCAGTATTTT.

The chain employs TRBV4-1 and TRBJ2-2; 8 nucleotides align to TRBD1. The germline gives CDR1 MGHRA, CDR2 YSYEKL. The CDR3 is 17 amino acids. Trimming removed 8 bases from V and 1 base from J; junction bases left unmatched: 12. This CDR3 reads CASGHSQGALNTGELFF. The CDR3 DNA is TGCGCCAGCGGACACAGCCAGGGGGCGCTGAACACCGGGGAGCTGTTTTTT.

This clone was observed a handful of times. This chain uses TRBV6-6 with TRBJ2-7; 9 bases fit TRBD2. CDR3 size: 13 residues. Losses at the gene ends were 7 bases for V and 6 bases for J; bases not matched to a gene: 7. Germline values: CDR1 MNHNY, CDR2 SVGAGI (reference sequence). The CDR3 sequence is CASKSGGLGEQYF. The CDR3 DNA reads as TGTGCCAGCAAAAGCGGGGGGCTGGGCGAGCAGTACTTC.

The chain has TRBV5-1 and TRBJ1-3; D may be TRBD1 (6 bases). V gave up 4 bases and J gave up 4 bases, with 15 bases separating them. Germline V gene lookup returns CDR1 SGHRS and CDR2 YFSETQ. CDR3 length: 15 amino acids. CDR3 loop: CASSPGTPAGNTIYF. The CDR3, as DNA: TGCGCCAGCAGCCCTGGGACACCCGCCGGAAACACCATATATTTT.

The rearrangement links TRBV5-8 to TRBJ1-3; D perhaps matches TRBD1 (5 bases). In germline, CDR1 is SGHTS, CDR2 YDEGEE. V was cut by 2 bases and J by 2 bases, with 8 bases left in between. CDR3 size: 14 residues. CDR3 sequence (DNA): TGTGCCAGCAGCTTTTGGGGCACTGGAAACACCATATATTTT. This encodes CASSFWGTGNTIYF.

J is TRBJ1-1 and V is TRBV29-1; D is unclear. V was pared by 6 bases and J by 0 bases, with 8 bases between. CDR3 length: 12 residues. CDR1 is SQVTM, CDR2 ANQGSEA, per germline. CDR3 loop: CSVDLVNTEAFF. The CDR3 DNA follows: TGCAGCGTCGACCTTGTGAACACTGAAGCTTTCTTT.

V is TRBV27 and J is TRBJ1-1; 7 bases match TRBD1. The trim removed 8 bases at V and 1 base at J, leaving 16 bases unmatched. The CDR3 is made up of 17 amino acids. CDR1 is MNHEY, CDR2 SMNVEV, per germline (reference sequence). Written as DNA, the CDR3 is TGTGCCAGCTGGGCCGAAAAAGGGACAGTCCCGAACACTGAAGCTTTCTTT. Its translation is CASWAEKGTVPNTEAFF.

The J gene is TRBJ2-2, the V gene TRBV18; D might be TRBD1 or TRBD2, each matching 5 bases. V was pared by 2 bases and J by 2 bases, with 12 bases between. Germline-derived CDR1 and CDR2 are KGHSH and LQKENI. The CDR3 has 16 residues. CDR3 nucleotide sequence: TGTGCCAGCTCACCAATTGGGACCTCTAACACCGGGGAGCTGTTTTTT. This gives the protein CASSPIGTSNTGELFF.

This sequence joins TRBV9 and TRBJ2-2; tentatively, D is TRBD1 or TRBD2 (5 bases each). The CDR3 sequence is 15 residues long. Trimming shortened V by 4 bases and J by 0 bases, and 10 bases separated the two germline ends. Germline V gives CDR1 SGDLS, CDR2 YYNGEE. CDR3 DNA sequence: TGTGCCAGCAGCCCCGGGACGACGAACACCGGGGAGCTGTTTTTT. This gives the protein CASSPGTTNTGELFF.

The CDR3 loop is CASSLTSGGAYEQYF. CDR3 bases: TGTGCCAGCAGCTTAACTAGCGGGGGGGCATACGAGCAGTACTTC. The V and J genes are TRBV7-2 and TRBJ2-7; 13 nucleotides line up with TRBD2. Per the germline V gene, CDR1 is SGHTA and CDR2 is FQGNSA. Trimming took 2 bases from V and 4 from J; bases not matched to a gene: 2. The CDR3 spans 15 residues.

The chain combines TRBV15 with TRBJ2-2; D is unclear. Trimming took off 2 bases at V and 6 bases at J, with 4 bases between the two ends. The CDR3 is 12 residues long. Looked up from germline, CDR1 is LNHNV and CDR2 is YYDKDF (reference sequence). The CDR3: CATSRRAGELFF. In DNA, the CDR3 is TGTGCCACCAGCAGAAGGGCCGGGGAGCTGTTTTTT. The full variable domain, in which reference TRBV15 and TRBJ2-2 provide the parts outside the CDR3, is DAMVIQNPRYQVTQFGKPVTLSCSQTLNHNVMYWYQQKSSQAPKLLFHYYDKDFNNEADTPDNFQSRRPNTSFCFLDIRSPGLGDTAMYLCATSRRAGELFFGEGSRLTVL.

CDR3 region: CASSQDYAKYNEQFF. Written as DNA, the CDR3 is TGCGCCAGCAGCCAAGATTACGCCAAATACAATGAGCAGTTCTTC. The chain carries TRBV4-3 and TRBJ2-1; D remains unclear. This CDR3 contains 15 residues. V was cut by 0 bases and J by 4 bases, with 10 bases left in between. Germline CDR1 LGHNA, CDR2 YSLEER.

This chain connects TRBV5-1 to TRBJ2-2, with a tentative D call TRBD1 (6 bases). The CDR3 extends over 14 amino acids. Germline CDR1 and CDR2: SGHRS and YFSETQ. V was shortened by 1 base and J by 6 bases, with 10 bases between the two germline ends. In DNA form, the CDR3 reads TGCGCCAGCAGCTTGAGGACAGACCCCGGGGAGCTGTTTTTT. It is translated as CASSLRTDPGELFF.

The chain's CDR3 is CASGTGGEQFF. Written as DNA, the CDR3 is TGTGCTAGCGGCACCGGGGGCGAGCAGTTCTTC. The chain carries TRBV7-7 and TRBJ2-1; D assignment may be TRBD1 or TRBD2 (6 bases each). CDR3 length equals 11 residues. Per germline, CDR1 SSHAT and CDR2 FNYEAQ (reference sequence).

Of note for this clone: Other DNA sequences in the sample encode the same CDR3. The chain recombines TRBV28 with TRBJ1-1; D is unresolved. Trimming removed 7 bases from V and 0 bases from J, with 3 bases in between. CDR3 length: 11 residues. Germline-derived CDR1 and CDR2 are MDHEN and SYDVKM. The CDR3 protein is CASTLNTEAFF. The DNA for the CDR3 is TGTGCCAGCACCTTGAACACTGAAGCTTTCTTT.

This chain uses TRBV2 with TRBJ1-1; unclear D gene. Per the germline V gene, CDR1 is SNHLY and CDR2 is FYNNEI. Trimming removed 7 bases from V and 3 bases from J, with 12 bases in between. This CDR3 comprises 13 residues. The CDR3, as DNA: TGTGCCAGCACATTGGAAGGGTACACTGAAGCTTTCTTT. This gives the protein CASTLEGYTEAFF.

The sample holds one count of this clone. V gene TRBV27 combines with J gene TRBJ1-3; D gene unclear. Between the trimmed V and J ends, which lost 5 bases and 1 base, there was a span of 6 bases. The germline V gene has CDR1 MNHEY and CDR2 SMNVEV (reference sequence). This CDR3 contains 13 residues. DNA of the CDR3: TGTGCCAGCAGTGCCCTATCTGGAAACACCATATATTTT. Translating gives CASSALSGNTIYF.

The genes are TRBV5-8 and TRBJ2-1; D is unresolved. Germline assignment: CDR1 SGHTS and CDR2 YDEGEE. The CDR3 totals 13 residues. V was shortened by 3 bases and J by 9 bases, with 13 bases between the two germline ends. The CDR3 DNA is TGTGCCAGCAGCTCCCACAGTGTAGGTGAGCAGTTCTTC. This codes for CASSSHSVGEQFF.

The chain recombines TRBV11-2 with TRBJ2-1; D is undetermined. Trimming removed 5 bases at V and 8 bases at J, with 13 bases between. This CDR3 is 13 amino acids long. Germline CDR1 reads SGHAT; CDR2 reads FQNNGV. The CDR3 loop is CASSQFSLDEQFF. For the CDR3, the DNA is TGTGCCAGCAGCCAATTTTCTTTGGATGAGCAGTTCTTC.